The 31 T cell receptor beta chains below come from one sample, sequenced in a study of cytomegalovirus exposure and HLA in healthy donors. Primers for the PCR totalled 60 Vbeta and 13 Jbeta. The assay was immunoSEQ multiplex PCR, and TCRdb's table has in-frame clones only and misses some. The sample shows roughly 120,000 clones, roughly 76% of them seen only once. Sequenced: PBMCs. The receptors were gathered from a woman aged 50 to 65 in good health and CMV-seropositive.

This clone has only a few counts. The chain carries TRBV19 and TRBJ1-4; D is ambiguous. Germline V CDR1 and CDR2: LNHDA, SQIVND (reference sequence). The CDR3 consists of 14 residues. The V end was cut by 7 bases, the J end by 8 bases, with 17 bases between. This CDR3 reads CASNLGGVGEKLFF. CDR3 nucleotides: TGTGCCAGTAATTTGGGAGGTGTAGGAGAAAAACTGTTTTTT.

This chain connects TRBV27 to TRBJ2-5; 10 positions agree with TRBD2. The V gene's germline CDR1 is MNHEY and CDR2 SMNVEV (reference sequence). The CDR3 spans 15 residues. J was trimmed by 4 bases and V by 2 bases; bases with no gene match: 4. The CDR3 region is CASSLLAGVGETQYF. The DNA for the CDR3 is TGTGCCAGCAGTTTACTAGCGGGAGTAGGAGAGACCCAGTACTTC.

This clone has only one observation. This chain connects TRBV2 to TRBJ1-2; no clear D gene. Germline V lookup: CDR1 SNHLY, CDR2 FYNNEI. Trimming shortened V by 4 bases and J by 1 base, and 7 bases separated the two germline ends. The CDR3 length is 13 residues. The CDR3 DNA reads as TGTGCCAGCAGTGGGCGGCTTAACTATGGCTACACCTTC. Translated: CASSGRLNYGYTF.

The chain couples TRBV14 to TRBJ2-2, with D perhaps TRBD1 (5 bases). Germline CDR1 SGHDN, CDR2 FVKESK. The CDR3 spans 14 residues. V dropped 4 bases and J dropped 6 bases, with 12 bases sitting between them. The chain's CDR3 is CASSLGGAPGELFF. CDR3 DNA: TGTGCCAGCAGCCTGGGTGGGGCTCCCGGGGAGCTGTTTTTT. Full variable domain (outside the CDR3, taken from reference TRBV14 and TRBJ2-2): EAGVTQFPSHSVIEKGQTVTLRCDPISGHDNLYWYRRVMGKEIKFLLHFVKESKQDESGMPNNRFLAERTGGTYSTLKVQPAELEDSGVYFCASSLGGAPGELFFGEGSRLTVL.

Ten or more counts support this clone. The CDR3 DNA sequence: TGTGCCACCAGCATCGACAGGGGAGCCACTGAAGCTTTCTTT. Amino acid sequence: CATSIDRGATEAFF. The chain has TRBV15 and TRBJ1-1, with 8 bases aligning to TRBD1. J gave up 4 bases and V 4 bases, and 5 bases lay outside the gene matches. This CDR3 has 14 residues. Germline V gives CDR1 LNHNV, CDR2 YYDKDF (reference sequence).

This clone occurred once. The CDR3 here is CSVFATDRANYGYTF. The CDR3 DNA is TGCAGCGTTTTCGCAACCGACAGGGCCAACTATGGCTACACCTTC. V gene TRBV29-1 combines with J gene TRBJ1-2; TRBD1 matches 7 bases. The CDR3 is made up of 15 amino acids. The V gene's germline CDR1 is SQVTM and CDR2 ANQGSEA. V lost 5 bases, J lost 2 bases, and 11 bases stayed unmatched.

V is TRBV5-1 and J is TRBJ2-2, with 9 bases that match TRBD2. The CDR3 extends over 15 amino acids. V gave up 3 bases and J gave up 3 bases; unmatched junction bases: 3. CDR1 is SGHRS and CDR2 is YFSETQ in the germline V gene. CDR3 in amino acids: CASSSVAGDTGELFF. As DNA, the CDR3 is TGCGCCAGCAGCTCGGTAGCGGGAGACACCGGGGAGCTGTTTTTT.

This clone was detected a few times. The rearrangement links TRBV29-1 to TRBJ1-5; possible D gene TRBD1, 5 bases. The ends were cut back, 6 bases at V and 0 bases at J, with 12 bases in the middle. Germline V gene lookup returns CDR1 SQVTM and CDR2 ANQGSEA. The CDR3 loop spans 14 amino acids. Written as DNA, the CDR3 is TGCAGCGTCCTAACAGGTTCTAGCAATCAGCCCCAGCATTTT. It codes for CSVLTGSSNQPQHF.

This sequence joins TRBV4-3 and TRBJ1-1, with D maybe TRBD1 (6 bases). The V end was cut by 4 bases, the J end by 2 bases, with 14 bases between. Germline CDR1 LGHNA, CDR2 YSLEER. This CDR3 has 15 residues. The CDR3 DNA reads TGCGCCAGCAGCCCCCGACCGACAGGCAACACTGAAGCTTTCTTT. Protein sequence: CASSPRPTGNTEAFF.

This CDR3 is CASSPRGLGYNEQFF. CDR3 nucleotides: TGTGCCAGCAGTCCCCGGGGACTAGGGTACAATGAGCAGTTCTTC. The chain links TRBV6-1 to TRBJ2-1; 8 bases are shared with TRBD2. Losses at the gene ends were 5 bases for V and 4 bases for J; bases not matched to a gene: 7. CDR3 length: 15 residues. CDR1 and CDR2 (germline): MNHNS, SASEGT.

This clone was recorded a few times. V usage is TRBV2 and J usage is TRBJ2-5, with 7 bases identical to TRBD2. The length of the CDR3 is 13 residues. V gave up 6 bases and J gave up 5 bases; unmatched junction bases: 6. Germline CDR1 reads SNHLY; CDR2 reads FYNNEI. CDR3 amino acids: CASSGGSGETQYF. In DNA, the CDR3 is TGTGCCAGCAGCGGCGGGAGTGGGGAGACCCAGTACTTC.

This clone is a singleton in its sample. The V gene is TRBV2, the J gene TRBJ1-6; tentatively, D is TRBD1 (6 bases). Germline CDR1 and CDR2: SNHLY and FYNNEI. V was shortened by 6 bases and J by 10 bases, with 22 bases between the two germline ends. There are 16 residues in the CDR3. As DNA, the CDR3 is TGTGCCAGCAGCTCGGGGGGGGCTAGACAAGGGTCACCCCTCCACTTT. Amino acid sequence: CASSSGGARQGSPLHF. Supplemented by reference TRBV2 and TRBJ1-6, the full variable domain reads EPEVTQTPSHQVTQMGQEVILRCVPISNHLYFYWYRQILGQKVEFLVSFYNNEISEKSEIFDDQFSVERPDGSNFTLKIRSTKLEDSAMYFCASSSGGARQGSPLHFGNGTRLTVT.

This chain links TRBV21-1 with TRBJ1-2. TRBV21-1 is an annotated pseudogene. The CDR3 is 14 residues long. The CDR3 is CASSKTDLFLGYTF. The CDR3, as DNA: TGTGCCAGCAGCAAAACCGACTTGTTTCTTGGCTACACCTTC.

V is TRBV6-5 and J is TRBJ1-3, with 9 nucleotides matching TRBD1. V dropped 7 bases and J dropped 4; count of bases not matched to a gene: 2. The CDR3 runs 13 residues. Germline-derived CDR1 and CDR2 are MNHEY and SVGAGI. CDR3 amino acids: CASKDRGGNTIYF. In DNA form, the CDR3 reads TGTGCCAGCAAGGACAGGGGAGGAAACACCATATATTTT.

The genes are TRBV4-3 and TRBJ1-6; D remains ambiguous. The CDR3 is 13 residues long. The germline V and J ends were trimmed by 0 bases and 9 bases, with 6 bases remaining between them. CDR1 is LGHNA and CDR2 is YSLEER in the germline V gene. DNA for the CDR3: TGCGCCAGCAGCCAAGAGTTGAGTTCACCCCTCCACTTT. This sequence encodes CASSQELSSPLHF.

The chain employs TRBV7-3 and TRBJ2-5; 7 bases are a match to TRBD1. Germline CDR1 reads SGHTA; CDR2 reads FQGTGA. This CDR3 has 15 amino acids. Unmatched junction bases numbered 2, after V lost 0 bases and J lost 1 base. CDR3 DNA sequence: TGTGCCAGCAGCTTAACGGCAGGGGGCCAAGAGACCCAGTACTTC. It yields the protein CASSLTAGGQETQYF.

This clone came up a few times. The chain is built from TRBV7-2 and TRBJ2-2; TRBD2 is a possible D gene (5 bases). The CDR3 runs 13 residues. Germline lookup yields CDR1 SGHTA and CDR2 FQGNSA. Between the trimmed V and J ends, which lost 5 bases and 7 bases, there was a span of 11 bases. Here the CDR3 reads CASSTRVGGELFF. The CDR3 DNA reads as TGTGCCAGCAGCACTAGGGTCGGCGGGGAGCTGTTTTTT.

J is TRBJ1-2 and V is TRBV5-1; tentative D call: TRBD1 (6 bases). V was trimmed by 1 base and J by 6 bases, leaving 13 bases between them. Germline values: CDR1 SGHRS, CDR2 YFSETQ. This CDR3 region has 14 residues. The CDR3 coding sequence is TGCGCCAGCAGCTTGACAGGGTATATGGATGGCTACACCTTC. Its translation: CASSLTGYMDGYTF.

This clone showed up just a few times. The rearrangement links TRBV6-6 to TRBJ1-2; unclear D gene. CDR1 is MNHNY, CDR2 SVGAGI, per germline (reference sequence). V gave up 6 bases and J gave up 8 bases, with 16 bases separating them. The CDR3 spans 13 residues. CDR3 loop: CASSQEGLGGYTF. CDR3 nucleotides: TGTGCCAGCAGCCAGGAGGGTCTCGGGGGCTACACCTTC.

This chain connects TRBV7-3 to TRBJ2-3; D might be TRBD2 (7 bases). With 8 bases removed from V and 7 bases from J, the gap between germline ends came to 19 bases. The germline gives CDR1 SGHTA, CDR2 FQGTGA. The CDR3 length is 14 residues. CDR3 DNA sequence: TGTGCCAGCTCACCGGGGGCTAGCGGCTATACGCAGTATTTT. Translating it yields CASSPGASGYTQYF.

The V gene is TRBV6-1, the J gene TRBJ1-1; maybe TRBD1 (5 bases). V was pared by 6 bases and J by 1 base, with 15 bases between. Looked up from germline, CDR1 is MNHNS and CDR2 is SASEGT. CDR3 length equals 15 residues. CDR3 sequence reads: CASSLGDFKNTEAFF. The CDR3 DNA reads TGTGCCAGCAGCCTCGGGGACTTCAAGAACACTGAAGCTTTCTTT.

The chain uses TRBV20-1 and TRBJ2-1, with a tentative D call TRBD2 (6 bases). V gave up 5 bases and J gave up 7 bases, with 9 bases separating them. The CDR3 spans 11 residues. Germline V gene sequence: CDR1 DFQATT, CDR2 SNEGSKA (reference sequence). The CDR3 loop is CSAAGRNEQFF. The CDR3 coding sequence is TGCAGTGCTGCAGGGAGGAATGAGCAGTTCTTC.

This clone was recorded once. The genes are TRBV18 and TRBJ2-1, with 8 bases matching TRBD2. J gave up 9 bases and V 3 bases, and 7 bases lay outside the gene matches. CDR3 length: 14 residues. Germline-derived CDR1 and CDR2 are KGHSH and LQKENI. The CDR3: CASSPGAGAPEQFF. CDR3 in DNA: TGTGCCAGCTCACCTGGAGCGGGGGCCCCTGAGCAGTTCTTC.

The chain is built from TRBV27 and TRBJ2-1; D gene ambiguous. V shed 6 bases and J shed 0 bases, with 6 bases lying between them. From germline, CDR1 is MNHEY and CDR2 SMNVEV (reference sequence). This CDR3 contains 13 residues. CDR3 residues: CASRAGSYNEQFF. In DNA, the CDR3 is TGTGCCAGCAGGGCAGGCTCCTACAATGAGCAGTTCTTC.

This rearrangement joins TRBV5-1 to TRBJ2-5; tentative D call: TRBD2 (6 bases). The V gene's germline CDR1 is SGHRS and CDR2 YFSETQ. This CDR3 contains 13 residues. Trimming took off 2 bases at V and 4 bases at J, with 9 bases between the two ends. The CDR3: CASSFWGGETQYF. CDR3 nucleotides: TGCGCCAGCAGCTTTTGGGGAGGAGAGACCCAGTACTTC.

V is TRBV5-1 and J is TRBJ2-5, with 9 nucleotides matching TRBD2. Looked up from germline, CDR1 is SGHRS and CDR2 is YFSETQ. With V trimmed by 0 bases and J by 4 bases, 13 bases remained unmatched. The CDR3 runs to 18 residues. The CDR3 coding sequence is TGCGCCAGCAGCTTGGACCCTAGCGGGGTGGCTTTGAGAGAGACCCAGTACTTC. Its protein product is CASSLDPSGVALRETQYF.

This chain joins TRBV29-1 and TRBJ2-7; 8 positions agree with TRBD1. The CDR3 is made up of 14 amino acids. Unmatched junction bases numbered 10, after V lost 4 bases and J lost 5 bases. CDR1 SQVTM and CDR2 ANQGSEA come from the germline V gene. Written as DNA, the CDR3 is TGCAGCGTTGCCCCTTTCCTGGACAGGGACGAGCAGTACTTC. Translation gives CSVAPFLDRDEQYF.

V usage is TRBV20-1 and J usage is TRBJ1-2, with D hard to call. The germline V gene has CDR1 DFQATT and CDR2 SNEGSKA (reference sequence). The CDR3 contains 11 residues. The germline V and J ends were trimmed by 5 bases and 4 bases, with 8 bases remaining between them. As DNA, the CDR3 is TGCAGTGCTGAGAGGGTCTATGGCTACACCTTC. This encodes CSAERVYGYTF.

V usage is TRBV5-4 and J usage is TRBJ1-2; TRBD1 agrees at 8 bases. The V gene end was trimmed by 0 bases and the J gene end by 2 bases; junction bases not matched to a gene: 9. The germline CDR1 and CDR2 sequences are SGHNT and YYREEE (reference sequence). The CDR3 consists of 17 residues. CDR3 sequence reads: CASSLAFRGQENYGYTF. The CDR3 region has the DNA TGTGCCAGCAGCTTGGCATTTAGGGGACAGGAAAACTATGGCTACACCTTC.

This clone was picked up a small number of times. This chain links TRBV4-2 with TRBJ2-1; 8 nucleotides agree with TRBD1. V was clipped by 4 bases and J by 6 bases; unmatched bases: 8. In germline, CDR1 is LGHNA, CDR2 YNFKEQ. This CDR3 contains 15 residues. The CDR3 spells CASSPRGQGFNEQFF. The CDR3 nucleotides read TGTGCCAGCAGCCCCCGAGGACAGGGCTTCAATGAGCAGTTCTTC.

J is TRBJ2-1 and V is TRBV7-2, with 7 positions matching TRBD1. The CDR3 has 13 residues. Losses at the gene ends were 8 bases for V and 7 bases for J; bases not matched to a gene: 8. Germline CDR1 reads SGHTA; CDR2 reads FQGNSA. The CDR3 sequence is CASGETGTNEQFF. The DNA of the CDR3 is TGTGCCAGCGGAGAGACAGGGACGAATGAGCAGTTCTTC.